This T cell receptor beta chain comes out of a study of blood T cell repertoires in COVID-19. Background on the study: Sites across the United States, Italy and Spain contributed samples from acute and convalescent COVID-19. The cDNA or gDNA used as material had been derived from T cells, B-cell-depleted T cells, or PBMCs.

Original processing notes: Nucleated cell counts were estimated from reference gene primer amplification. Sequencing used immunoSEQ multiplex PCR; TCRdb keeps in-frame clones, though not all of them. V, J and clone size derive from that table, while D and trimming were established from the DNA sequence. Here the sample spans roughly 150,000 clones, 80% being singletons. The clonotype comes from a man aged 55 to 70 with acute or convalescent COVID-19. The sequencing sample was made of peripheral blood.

The CDR3 nucleotides read TGTGCCACCAGTGGACTAGCGGGAGATGATGAGCAGTTCTTC. Amino acid sequence: CATSGLAGDDEQFF. V is TRBV24-1 and J is TRBJ2-1; 12 nucleotides agree with TRBD2. Germline V gene sequence: CDR1 KGHDR, CDR2 SFDVKD. V was pared by 5 bases and J by 8 bases, with 3 bases of the junction left unmatched. The CDR3 spans 14 residues.